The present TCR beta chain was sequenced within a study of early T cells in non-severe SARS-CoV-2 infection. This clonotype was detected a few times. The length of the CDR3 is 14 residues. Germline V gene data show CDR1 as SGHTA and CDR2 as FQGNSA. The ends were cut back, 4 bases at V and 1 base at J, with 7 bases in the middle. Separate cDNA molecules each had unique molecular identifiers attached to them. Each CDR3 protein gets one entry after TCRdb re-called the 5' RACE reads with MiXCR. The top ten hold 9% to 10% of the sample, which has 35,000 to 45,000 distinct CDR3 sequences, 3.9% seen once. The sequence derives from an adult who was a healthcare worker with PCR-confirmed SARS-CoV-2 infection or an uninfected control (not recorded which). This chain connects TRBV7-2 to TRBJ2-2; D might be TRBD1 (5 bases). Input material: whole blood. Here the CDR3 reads CASSSTGNTGELFF. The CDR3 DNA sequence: TGTGCCAGCAGCTCCACAGGGAACACCGGGGAGCTGTTTTTT.